The entry below gives a single TCR beta chain sequence along with its context. These data come from a study of early T cells in non-severe SARS-CoV-2 infection. Across the whole study: Whole-blood bulk RNA, unsorted, was sequenced, and chains were unpaired.

CDR1 SGDLS and CDR2 YYNGEE come from the germline V gene. Trimming stripped 2 bases from V and 0 bases from J, with 11 bases between. The CDR3 length is 15 residues. cDNA molecules, individually, were tagged with unique molecular identifiers. TCRdb redid the calling of the 5' RACE reads with MiXCR, one entry per CDR3 protein. The sample consists of some 77,000 distinct CDR3 sequences, 4.5% to 6% of them appearing once. The sample was whole blood, taken at baseline. The gene calls are TRBV9 and TRBJ1-1, with no clear D. This sequence originates from an adult who was a healthcare worker with PCR-confirmed SARS-CoV-2 infection or an uninfected control (not recorded which). The CDR3 DNA is TGTGCCAGCAGCGTCTATGGAAACATGAACACTGAAGCTTTCTTT. Translated: CASSVYGNMNTEAFF.